What follows are 26 T cell receptor beta chains derived from one specimen sequenced in a study of shared clonotypes between healthy human individuals. Libraries were prepared by immunoSEQ multiplex PCR; TCRdb keeps only in-frame clonotypes and omits some of them. The sample lists about 1 million clones, about 80% occurring once. Sequenced: memory CD4+ T cells sorted from blood. Noted subset: CD45RA-negative fraction. These receptors originate from a man aged 18 to 30 in good health.

Only a few counts were recorded for this clone. The chain links TRBV2 to TRBJ2-1, with D possibly TRBD2 on 6 matching bases. The CDR3 runs 14 residues. CDR1 SNHLY and CDR2 FYNNEI come from the germline V gene. V dropped 6 bases and J dropped 0 bases, with 9 bases sitting between them. As DNA, the CDR3 is TGTGCCAGCAGCGCTAGCGTCTCCTACAATGAGCAGTTCTTC. Amino acid sequence: CASSASVSYNEQFF.

This chain uses TRBV6-1 with TRBJ2-5; the D is unclear. Germline lookup yields CDR1 MNHNS and CDR2 SASEGT. The CDR3 totals 11 residues. Trimming cost V 7 bases and J 5 bases, with 8 bases left between them. In DNA, the CDR3 is TGTGCCAGCACGGGCCTGGAGACCCAGTACTTC. It encodes CASTGLETQYF.

V gene TRBV5-1 combines with J gene TRBJ2-7; D is possibly TRBD2 (6 bases). V lost 3 bases, J lost 2 bases, and 18 bases lay in between. CDR3 length: 16 residues. The germline gives CDR1 SGHRS, CDR2 YFSETQ. CDR3 region: CASSSGEMAGPYEQYF. The CDR3, as DNA: TGCGCCAGCAGCTCCGGGGAAATGGCGGGGCCCTACGAGCAGTACTTC. The full variable domain, its missing parts supplied by reference TRBV5-1 and TRBJ2-7, is KAGVTQTPRYLIKTRGQQVTLSCSPISGHRSVSWYQQTPGQGLQFLFEYFSETQRNKGNFPGRFSGRQFSNSRSEMNVSTLELGDSALYLCASSSGEMAGPYEQYFGPGTRLTVT.

Of note for this clone: This sequence is one base from a far larger clone and is likely a read error. V is TRBV25-1 and J is TRBJ1-1, with unresolved D. The V end lost 6 bases, the J end lost 1 base, and 3 bases lay between the germline ends. Looked up from germline, CDR1 is MGHDK and CDR2 is SYGVNS. CDR3 size: 11 residues. In nucleotides, the CDR3 is TGTGCCAGCAGACAGAACACTGAAGCTTTCTTT. Protein: CASRQNTEAFF.

The rearrangement uses TRBV28 and TRBJ2-7; D is undetermined. This CDR3 region has 14 residues. The germline gives CDR1 MDHEN, CDR2 SYDVKM. Trimming removed 3 bases at V and 0 bases at J, with 9 bases between. The CDR3 loop is CASSFPTASYEQYF. In DNA form, the CDR3 reads TGTGCCAGCAGTTTCCCTACGGCCTCCTACGAGCAGTACTTC.

The chain links TRBV2 to TRBJ1-6; the match to TRBD1 covers 8 bases. The CDR3 is 16 amino acids. Germline V gene sequence: CDR1 SNHLY, CDR2 FYNNEI. With V trimmed by 5 bases and J by 7 bases, 10 bases remained unmatched. CDR3 in amino acids: CASSSSLTGDNSPLHF. For the CDR3, the DNA is TGTGCCAGCAGTTCGTCGTTGACAGGGGACAATTCACCCCTCCACTTT.

This chain's CDR3 is CASSPRNSQGTEAFF. CDR3 in DNA: TGTGCCAGCAGCCCTCGAAACTCCCAGGGGACTGAAGCTTTCTTT. The rearrangement uses TRBV14 and TRBJ1-1, with D maybe TRBD1 (6 bases). CDR3 size: 15 residues. Germline V gene sequence: CDR1 SGHDN, CDR2 FVKESK. Trimming cost V 4 bases and J 5 bases, with 17 bases left between them.

This chain joins TRBV7-8 and TRBJ1-2; 10 nucleotides match TRBD1. V dropped 1 base and J dropped 4; count of bases not matched to a gene: 3. Germline V CDR1 and CDR2: SGHVS, FQNEAQ. This CDR3 comprises 15 residues. CDR3: CASSLEGTGVYGYTF. The CDR3 coding sequence is TGTGCCAGCAGCTTAGAGGGGACAGGGGTCTATGGCTACACCTTC.

The chain employs TRBV10-3 and TRBJ2-1; D is unresolved. The CDR3 spans 11 residues. Germline V gene data show CDR1 as ENHRY and CDR2 as SYGVKD. V was clipped by 3 bases and J by 14 bases, with 11 bases between them. The CDR3 loop is CAISDGAKEFF. The CDR3 DNA reads TGTGCCATCAGTGATGGAGCTAAGGAGTTCTTC.

The gene calls are TRBV2 and TRBJ1-2, with D possibly being TRBD1 (6 bases). Germline V gives CDR1 SNHLY, CDR2 FYNNEI. V lost 9 bases and J 0 bases, leaving 11 bases between the germline ends. The length of the CDR3 is 13 residues. The CDR3 sequence is CARGADSNYGYTF. As DNA, the CDR3 is TGTGCCAGGGGGGCTGATTCTAACTATGGCTACACCTTC.

The chain joins TRBV5-5 to TRBJ2-5; a possible D gene is TRBD1 (5 bases). The V gene's germline CDR1 is SGHKS and CDR2 YYEKEE (reference sequence). Deletions cut 2 bases from V and 7 bases from J, with 12 bases between. This CDR3 has 13 residues. CDR3 DNA sequence: TGTGCCAGCAGCTTCCAGACAGAGCGGACCCAGTACTTC. This translates into CASSFQTERTQYF.

This rearrangement joins TRBV5-1 to TRBJ1-4; D remains unclear. The V gene lost 2 bases and the J gene lost 5 bases, with 7 bases spanning the gap. The germline V gene has CDR1 SGHRS and CDR2 YFSETQ. The CDR3 has 13 amino acids. CDR3 residues: CASSFARNEKLFF. The CDR3 DNA is TGCGCCAGCAGCTTCGCAAGGAATGAAAAACTGTTTTTT.

The CDR3 DNA follows: TGTGCCAGCAGTGGACTACCCCAAGGGGATGAGCAGTTCTTC. It codes for CASSGLPQGDEQFF. V gene TRBV2 combines with J gene TRBJ2-1; D is possibly TRBD1 or TRBD2 (5 bases each). The CDR3 has 14 residues. Trimming removed 4 bases at V and 8 bases at J, with 15 bases between. Germline V gene data show CDR1 as SNHLY and CDR2 as FYNNEI.

This chain joins TRBV2 and TRBJ2-5; 14 bases line up with TRBD2. With V trimmed by 1 base and J by 5 bases, 6 bases remained unmatched. CDR3 size: 17 residues. Looked up from germline, CDR1 is SNHLY and CDR2 is FYNNEI. The CDR3 DNA is TGTGCCAGCAGTGAAGGAAGGACTAGCGGGGGGTTCGAGACCCAGTACTTC. It yields the protein CASSEGRTSGGFETQYF.

The chain links TRBV10-3 to TRBJ1-3, with D tentatively TRBD1 (6 bases). V was shortened by 6 bases and J by 2 bases, with 14 bases between the two germline ends. Germline V lookup: CDR1 ENHRY, CDR2 SYGVKD. The CDR3 is 15 amino acids. CDR3 coding DNA: TGTGCCATCAGCAAAGACAGGTCCCCTGGAAACACCATATATTTT. It yields the protein CAISKDRSPGNTIYF.

This chain joins TRBV4-1 and TRBJ1-1, with 10 nucleotides matching TRBD1. The junction had 17 bases not matched to a gene; V was cut back by 7 bases and J by 3 bases. This CDR3 has 18 residues. The germline gives CDR1 MGHRA, CDR2 YSYEKL. The CDR3 DNA sequence: TGCGCCAGCACCCATCGGGTCCGGACAGGGGGTCTGGACACTGAAGCTTTCTTT. As protein: CASTHRVRTGGLDTEAFF.

In its sample, this clone was seen once. V and J are TRBV2 and TRBJ1-5; D not resolved. Trimming removed 7 bases from V and 1 base from J, with 14 bases in between. The CDR3 extends over 15 amino acids. Per the germline V gene, CDR1 is SNHLY and CDR2 is FYNNEI. Here the CDR3 DNA reads TGTGCCAGCACGGGTGAGGGTTCCAGCAATCAGCCCCAGCATTTT. It encodes CASTGEGSSNQPQHF.

This sequence joins TRBV5-1 and TRBJ2-7, with D unresolved. The V end was cut by 1 base, the J end by 5 bases, with 10 bases between. This CDR3 region has 13 residues. Germline V gene sequence: CDR1 SGHRS, CDR2 YFSETQ. CDR3 coding DNA: TGCGCCAGCAGCTTGTTGCCATCCGACGAGCAGTACTTC. This sequence encodes CASSLLPSDEQYF.

V usage is TRBV9 and J usage is TRBJ2-5; D may correspond to TRBD1 or TRBD2 (7 bases each). V lost 4 bases and J lost 5, with 18 bases in between. This CDR3 is 15 amino acids long. The germline CDR1 and CDR2 sequences are SGDLS and YYNGEE. The CDR3 nucleotides read TGTGCCAGCAGCCCAGGGGGGGCTAGCGAGGAGACCCAGTACTTC. Translating gives CASSPGGASEETQYF.

The chain's CDR3 is CASTQSGVEQPQHF. CDR3 coding DNA: TGCGCCAGCACCCAGTCCGGGGTCGAACAGCCCCAGCATTTT. This sequence joins TRBV5-1 and TRBJ1-5; D is uncertain. Germline CDR1 SGHRS, CDR2 YFSETQ. The CDR3 runs 14 residues. Trimming removed 6 bases from V and 7 bases from J, with 17 bases in between.

This clone has a handful of counts. This chain uses TRBV10-2 with TRBJ1-5; 8 bases align to TRBD1. Trimming cost V 4 bases and J 0 bases; bases outside gene matches: 17. This CDR3 contains 20 residues. Per germline, CDR1 WSHSY and CDR2 SAAADI. The CDR3 DNA sequence: TGCGCCAGCAGTGCAGAACGGGGGACAGGTGGTTCTTATAGCAATCAGCCCCAGCATTTT. This translates into CASSAERGTGGSYSNQPQHF.

The CDR3 bases are TGTGCCAGCTCGTTATCCGGGACAGTAAATGAAAAACTGTTTTTT. The encoded protein is CASSLSGTVNEKLFF. The chain uses TRBV18 and TRBJ1-4, with 7 positions matching TRBD1. With V trimmed by 6 bases and J by 5 bases, 9 bases remained unmatched. The CDR3 is 15 residues long. Germline CDR1 KGHSH, CDR2 LQKENI.

There are a few counts of this clone. Other DNA sequences within the sample encode an identical CDR3. The chain employs TRBV18 and TRBJ2-3; 9 bases fit TRBD1. The CDR3 runs to 15 residues. Losses at the gene ends were 3 bases for V and 1 base for J; bases not matched to a gene: 2. The germline CDR1 and CDR2 sequences are KGHSH and LQKENI. The CDR3 DNA sequence: TGTGCCAGCTCACCGGGACAGGGAGGCACAGATACGCAGTATTTT. Its translation: CASSPGQGGTDTQYF.

This clone was counted once. The same CDR3 can be traced to other DNA sequences in this sample. The V and J genes are TRBV7-2 and TRBJ2-1; 8 positions match TRBD1. This CDR3 region has 15 residues. Germline CDR1 is SGHTA and CDR2 is FQGNSA. V trimming: 3 bases; J trimming: 3 bases; junction bases outside the gene matches: 4. The CDR3, as DNA: TGTGCCAGCAGCTTTTCAGGGGGCGTCTACAATGAGCAGTTCTTC. It encodes CASSFSGGVYNEQFF.

The table lists this clone with many counts. This sequence joins TRBV18 and TRBJ2-2; D is ambiguous. This CDR3 has 12 amino acids. The V gene lost 6 bases and the J gene lost 4 bases, with 6 bases spanning the gap. Germline V CDR1 and CDR2: KGHSH, LQKENI. The CDR3 coding sequence is TGTGCCAGCTCCCTATCCACCGGGGAGCTGTTTTTT. Its protein is CASSLSTGELFF.

A few counts support this clone. V gene TRBV5-6 combines with J gene TRBJ1-2; D remains unclear. Germline V gives CDR1 SGHDT, CDR2 YYEEEE. The CDR3 loop spans 14 amino acids. Trimming stripped 1 base from V and 0 bases from J, with 7 bases between. The CDR3 protein is CASSLQATNYGYTF. In DNA, the CDR3 is TGTGCCAGCAGCTTGCAAGCAACTAACTATGGCTACACCTTC.